Listed here are 9 T cell receptor beta chains from one sample, sequenced in a study of blood T cell repertoires in COVID-19. Here immunoSEQ multiplex PCR was the method, and the copy in TCRdb shows in-frame clones only, minus some. The table includes under 300,000 clones, about 86% detected once. The sequencing input was PBMCs or T cells enriched from blood (not recorded which). Source of these receptors: a woman in her 40s with acute COVID-19.

The V gene is TRBV12-3 or TRBV12-4, the J gene TRBJ1-2; the D is unclear. The CDR3 spans 13 residues. V was pared by 3 bases and J by 2 bases, with 7 bases between. The CDR3 sequence: CASSFQRNYGYTF. Written as DNA, the CDR3 is TGTGCCAGCAGTTTTCAACGGAACTATGGCTACACCTTC.

The gene calls are TRBV4-1 and TRBJ1-2; D is unresolved. The CDR3 length is 16 residues. V was shortened by 1 base and J by 2 bases, with 14 bases between the two germline ends. In germline, CDR1 is MGHRA, CDR2 YSYEKL. For the CDR3, the DNA is TGCGCCAGCAGCCAAGGTTTAGCGTCGGACAACTATGGCTACACCTTC. This gives the protein CASSQGLASDNYGYTF.

V and J are TRBV12-3 or TRBV12-4 and TRBJ2-5; 8 bases are shared with TRBD1. The junction had 4 bases not matched to a gene; V was cut back by 9 bases and J by 7 bases. The CDR3 sequence is 11 residues long. As DNA, the CDR3 is TGTGCCAGTGCCACAGGGGGGACCCAGTACTTC. This gives the protein CASATGGTQYF.

The chain couples TRBV4-1 to TRBJ2-7; 8 bases fit TRBD1. Germline CDR1 MGHRA, CDR2 YSYEKL. The CDR3 consists of 14 residues. The V gene end was trimmed by 1 base and the J gene end by 3 bases; junction bases not matched to a gene: 2. CDR3: CASSQAGQVYEQYF. DNA of the CDR3: TGCGCCAGCAGCCAAGCGGGACAGGTCTACGAGCAGTACTTC.

The chain uses TRBV6-1 and TRBJ1-2; D call uncertain. The CDR3 totals 12 residues. Germline V gene sequence: CDR1 MNHNS, CDR2 SASEGT. V gave up 1 base and J gave up 6 bases, with 6 bases separating them. CDR3 sequence: CASSEGGDGYTF. In nucleotides, the CDR3 is TGTGCCAGCAGTGAAGGCGGAGATGGCTACACCTTC.

The V call is TRBV7-8, the J call TRBJ1-1; D perhaps matches TRBD1 (5 bases). Germline V gene lookup returns CDR1 SGHVS and CDR2 FQNEAQ. This CDR3 contains 13 residues. Deletions cut 2 bases from V and 8 bases from J, with 12 bases between. CDR3 coding DNA: TGTGCCAGCAGCTTAAACCCGGGGGAGGAAGCTTTCTTT. Translating it yields CASSLNPGEEAFF.

The chain links TRBV12-3 or TRBV12-4 to TRBJ1-5; no clear D. The V gene lost 6 bases and the J gene lost 4 bases, with 10 bases spanning the gap. The CDR3 is 13 residues long. CDR3 loop: CASRTNGNQPQHF. CDR3 coding DNA: TGTGCCAGCAGGACAAACGGTAATCAGCCCCAGCATTTT.

This chain connects TRBV5-1 to TRBJ2-2, with a weak D call TRBD2 (6 bases). The CDR3 runs 16 residues. The germline CDR1 and CDR2 sequences are SGHRS and YFSETQ. V shed 0 bases and J shed 5 bases, with 14 bases lying between them. The CDR3 DNA follows: TGCGCCAGCAGCTTGGTTTCGGGACTGCATACCGGGGAGCTGTTTTTT. The encoded protein is CASSLVSGLHTGELFF.

The chain has TRBV28 and TRBJ2-3, with TRBD2 identical over 9 bases. CDR1 is MDHEN and CDR2 is SYDVKM in the germline V gene. CDR3 size: 16 residues. After removal of 5 bases from V and 4 bases from J, the junction contained 10 bases not matched to a gene. CDR3 DNA sequence: TGTGCCAGCAGTCAGGCTAGCGGGGTAAAGGCAGATACGCAGTATTTT. It specifies CASSQASGVKADTQYF.